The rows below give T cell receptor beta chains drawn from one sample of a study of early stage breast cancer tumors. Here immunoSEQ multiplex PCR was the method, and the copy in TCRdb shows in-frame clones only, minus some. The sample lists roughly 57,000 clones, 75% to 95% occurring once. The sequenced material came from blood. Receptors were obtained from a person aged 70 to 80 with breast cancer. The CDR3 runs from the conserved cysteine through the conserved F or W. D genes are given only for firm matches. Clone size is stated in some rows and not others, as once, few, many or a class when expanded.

CDR3: CASSQEPPGLSTIYF
DNA: TGTGCCAGCAGCCAAGAACCCCCAGGGCTCAGCACCATATATTTT
J: TRBJ1-3
D: -
V: TRBV14
size: once

CDR3: CASSQLAAQGETQYF
DNA: TGTGCCAGCAGCCAGCTAGCGGCCCAGGGAGAGACCCAGTACTTC
J: TRBJ2-5
D: TRBD2
V: TRBV7-2
size: -

CDR3: CASSQVAGARGELFF
DNA: TGTGCCAGCAGCCAAGTAGCGGGGGCGCGCGGGGAGCTGTTTTTT
J: TRBJ2-2
D: TRBD2
V: TRBV9
size: -

CDR3: CSVAGHLGSGNTIYF
DNA: TGCAGCGTTGCGGGTCACCTCGGCTCTGGAAACACCATATATTTT
J: TRBJ1-3
D: -
V: TRBV29-1
size: once

CDR3: CASSFFGGDQPQHF
DNA: TGCGCCAGCAGCTTCTTCGGTGGAGATCAGCCCCAGCATTTT
J: TRBJ1-5
D: -
V: TRBV5-1
size: -

CDR3: CASSPGTEETQYF
DNA: TGTGCCAGCAGCCCCGGGACAGAAGAGACCCAGTACTTC
J: TRBJ2-5
D: TRBD1
V: TRBV11-2
size: -

CDR3: CAWRIAGGTEAFF
DNA: TGTGCCTGGAGAATTGCGGGTGGCACTGAAGCTTTCTTT
J: TRBJ1-1
D: -
V: TRBV30
size: -

CDR3: CSVGRRETQYF
DNA: TGCAGCGTTGGGAGGAGAGAGACCCAGTACTTC
J: TRBJ2-5
D: -
V: TRBV29-1
size: -

CDR3: CASSDRTGSNYGYTF
DNA: TGTGCCAGCAGCGACCGGACAGGGTCTAACTATGGCTACACCTTC
J: TRBJ1-2
D: TRBD1
V: TRBV7-8
size: -

CDR3: CASTDNPGRQPQHF
DNA: TGTGCCAGCACGGATAACCCGGGGAGGCAGCCCCAGCATTTT
J: TRBJ1-5
D: -
V: TRBV19
size: few

CDR3: CASNEIRGSEAFF
DNA: TGTGCCAGCAACGAAATTCGGGGTTCTGAAGCTTTCTTT
J: TRBJ1-1
D: -
V: TRBV6-6
size: -

CDR3: CASSLQRQASYEQYF
DNA: TGTGCCAGCAGTCTCCAACGACAGGCATCCTACGAGCAGTACTTC
J: TRBJ2-7
D: -
V: TRBV28
size: -

CDR3: CSVARFNEQFF
DNA: TGCAGCGTTGCTAGGTTTAATGAGCAGTTCTTC
J: TRBJ2-1
D: -
V: TRBV29-1
size: once

CDR3: CASPGLASTDTQYF
DNA: TGTGCCAGTCCGGGACTAGCGAGCACAGATACGCAGTATTTT
J: TRBJ2-3
D: TRBD2
V: TRBV6-1
size: -

CDR3: CASSLTSGGSYNEQFF
DNA: TGTGCCAGCAGCTTAACTAGCGGAGGCTCCTACAATGAGCAGTTCTTC
J: TRBJ2-1
D: TRBD2
V: TRBV5-5
size: -